The clone carrying this T cell receptor (beta chain) was seen more than once but under ten times. Its antigen remains unknown. Researchers made TCR cDNA using 5'RACE template switching, and this step added a universal primer site and UMIs. One entry per CDR3 protein, called by TCRdb with MiXCR from the 5' RACE reads. The sample carries hundreds of thousands of distinct CDR3 sequences, approximately 15% recorded once. The sample originates from a study of T cells after yellow fever vaccination. Germline CDR1 and CDR2: SGHTA and FQGNSA. The length of the CDR3 is 15 residues. V lost 5 bases, J lost 0 bases, and 1 base stayed unmatched. Study results and limitations: Clonotypes found in both CD4 and CD8 compartments made up a small share.

This chain uses TRBV7-2 with TRBJ2-4, with TRBD1 matching over 10 bases. The sequenced sample was PBMCs, obtained on the day of the yellow fever booster vaccination. The TCR was taken from a man in his thirties or forties who received the YFV17D yellow fever vaccine. The CDR3 sequence is CASSRTGGAKNIQYF. The CDR3 DNA reads as TGTGCCAGCAGCAGGACAGGGGGAGCCAAAAACATTCAGTACTTC. Full variable domain (remainder filled in from reference TRBV7-2 and TRBJ2-4): GAGVSQSPSNKVTEKGKDVELRCDPISGHTALYWYRQSLGQGLEFLIYFQGNSAPDKSGLPSDRFSAERTGGSVSTLTIQRTQQEDSAVYLCASSRTGGAKNIQYFGAGTRLSVL.